Below, one T cell receptor beta chain is given with its context. The data belong to a study of blood T cell repertoires in COVID-19. Sequencing was performed with immunoSEQ multiplex PCR; in TCRdb, only in-frame clones are kept and a portion is missing. The repertoire consists of 250,000 to 300,000 clones, with 65% to 90% occurring once and the leading ten covering less than 6.5%. Germline trimming cut 3 bases from V and 0 bases from J; bases unmatched to any gene: 2. This CDR3 is built from 15 residues. Germline CDR1 is SGHRS and CDR2 is YFSETQ. The chain recombines TRBV5-1 with TRBJ2-2; TRBD1 agrees at 7 bases. This TCR was recovered from a man aged 50-59 years with active or convalescent COVID-19. Sequences were obtained from peripheral blood. This CDR3 reads CASSWTGPNTGELFF. The CDR3 DNA sequence: TGCGCCAGCAGCTGGACAGGTCCGAACACCGGGGAGCTGTTTTTT.